The 18 T cell receptor beta chains in this list originate from one sample, sequenced in a study of identical twins. Each CDR3 protein is one row after TCRdb ran MiXCR on the 5' RACE reads. This sample yields about 280,000 distinct CDR3 sequences, of which more than 6.5% are seen a single time; 2.1% belongs to the top ten. This sample was also put to use in a study of yellow fever vaccine responses in identical twins.

The source material was memory (CD45RO+) T cells sorted from blood. The receptors stem from a woman between 18 and 30 years old in good health.

The gene calls are TRBV12-3 or TRBV12-4 and TRBJ1-6, with 9 bases that match TRBD1. This CDR3 contains 14 residues. J gave up 9 bases and V 7 bases, and 7 bases lay outside the gene matches. CDR3: CASTTGTGSSPLHF. In DNA form, the CDR3 reads TGTGCCAGCACTACCGGGACAGGGTCTTCACCCCTCCACTTT.

The chain joins TRBV2 to TRBJ2-5; possibly TRBD1 for D (5 bases). The CDR3 is 13 residues long. Germline V gene sequence: CDR1 SNHLY, CDR2 FYNNEI. Trimming cost V 10 bases and J 2 bases, with 14 bases left between them. The CDR3 here is CATLQTDQETQYF. CDR3 nucleotides: TGTGCCACCCTCCAGACAGATCAAGAGACCCAGTACTTC.

This clonotype has ten or more counts. The chain joins TRBV29-1 to TRBJ2-5; D is unresolved. The CDR3 spans 10 residues. CDR1 is SQVTM, CDR2 ANQGSEA, per germline. Trimming pared 6 bases from V and 5 bases from J, leaving 7 bases between. The CDR3 region has the DNA TGCAGCGTCCTTAGGGAGACCCAGTACTTC. Amino acids: CSVLRETQYF.

At least ten counts were recorded for this clonotype. The J gene is TRBJ2-5, the V gene TRBV5-1, with D perhaps matching TRBD1 (6 bases). Trimming took off 0 bases at V and 2 bases at J, with 11 bases between the two ends. The CDR3 is 15 residues long. Germline loops: CDR1 SGHRS, CDR2 YFSETQ. The CDR3 nucleotides read TGCGCCAGCAGCTTGGATTGGGGGCTGCAAGAGACCCAGTACTTC. Protein: CASSLDWGLQETQYF.

This clonotype showed up just once. The V call is TRBV11-1, the J call TRBJ2-7; 15 bases map to TRBD2. The CDR3 is made up of 18 amino acids. The trim removed 4 bases at V and 4 bases at J, leaving 11 bases unmatched. Germline assignment: CDR1 SGHAT and CDR2 FQDESV (reference sequence). The DNA for the CDR3 is TGTGCCAGCAGCTATGGACTAGCGGGAGGGCCGGGTTTATACGAGCAGTACTTC. Amino acids: CASSYGLAGGPGLYEQYF.

This rearrangement joins TRBV29-1 to TRBJ2-3; D unresolved. Germline V gene lookup returns CDR1 SQVTM and CDR2 ANQGSEA. The V end was cut by 4 bases, the J end by 4 bases, with 9 bases between. This CDR3 is 12 amino acids long. CDR3 protein: CSVGQAADTQYF. CDR3 sequence (DNA): TGCAGCGTTGGGCAGGCTGCAGATACGCAGTATTTT.

This clonotype was seen more than once but under ten times. This clone may be a read error of a much larger clone one base away. J is TRBJ1-1 and V is TRBV3-1; no clear D gene. Germline V CDR1 and CDR2: LGHDT, YNNKEL (reference sequence). The CDR3 consists of 13 residues. The V and J ends lost 1 base and 1 base respectively, with 4 bases between them. The CDR3, as DNA: TGTGCCAGCAGCCAAGTTGGGAACACTGAAGCTTTCTTT. Residues: CASSQVGNTEAFF.

This clonotype was recorded a few times. This chain joins TRBV12-3 or TRBV12-4 and TRBJ1-5; TRBD1 agrees at 9 bases. This CDR3 has 15 residues. V gave up 5 bases and J gave up 6 bases; unmatched junction bases: 8. The CDR3 is CASSSFRDRAQPQHF. The CDR3 nucleotides read TGTGCCAGCAGTAGCTTCCGGGACAGGGCTCAGCCCCAGCATTTT.

This clonotype was observed once. V and J are TRBV6-4 and TRBJ1-2; 8 positions agree with TRBD1. This CDR3 contains 15 residues. Germline values: CDR1 MRHNA, CDR2 SNTAGT. The trim removed 0 bases at V and 6 bases at J, leaving 6 bases unmatched. The CDR3 protein is CASSDSPGGADGYTF. DNA of the CDR3: TGTGCCAGCAGTGACTCTCCAGGGGGCGCGGATGGCTACACCTTC.

There are a few counts of this clonotype. This sequence joins TRBV7-2 and TRBJ2-1, with D uncertain. The V and J ends lost 2 bases and 0 bases respectively, with 11 bases between them. The CDR3 spans 16 residues. Germline values: CDR1 SGHTA, CDR2 FQGNSA. CDR3 amino acids: CASSLSILSSYNEQFF. Here the CDR3 DNA reads TGTGCCAGCAGCTTATCAATACTGAGCTCCTACAATGAGCAGTTCTTC.

This clonotype was counted ten times or more. The gene calls are TRBV6-5 and TRBJ1-2; 7 positions match TRBD1. The germline V gene has CDR1 MNHEY and CDR2 SVGAGI. V dropped 6 bases and J dropped 5; count of bases not matched to a gene: 3. CDR3 size: 12 residues. CDR3 nucleotide sequence: TGTGCCAGCAGAAGGGACAGTTATGGCTACACCTTC. The encoded protein is CASRRDSYGYTF.

This clonotype was detected ten times or more. This chain connects TRBV4-1 to TRBJ2-3; 9 positions match TRBD1. V shed 4 bases, J shed 3 bases, and the junction held 8 bases outside the gene matches. CDR1 is MGHRA and CDR2 is YSYEKL in the germline V gene. The CDR3 extends over 16 amino acids. In DNA form, the CDR3 reads TGCGCCAGCAGCCGGTGGGGGACAGGGCCTACAGATACGCAGTATTTT. It encodes CASSRWGTGPTDTQYF.

This clonotype was counted at least ten times. V and J are TRBV7-8 and TRBJ2-1; tentatively, D is TRBD2 (6 bases). Trimming shortened V by 5 bases and J by 0 bases, and 23 bases separated the two germline ends. Per the germline V gene, CDR1 is SGHVS and CDR2 is FQNEAQ. This CDR3 comprises 19 residues. Here the CDR3 reads CASSQNALSAGPSYNEQFF. In nucleotides, the CDR3 is TGTGCCAGCAGCCAGAACGCGTTGTCGGCGGGACCCTCCTACAATGAGCAGTTCTTC.

The chain links TRBV28 to TRBJ2-2; perhaps TRBD2 as D (7 bases). The CDR3 spans 15 residues. Trimming took off 2 bases at V and 4 bases at J, with 11 bases between the two ends. Germline V gives CDR1 MDHEN, CDR2 SYDVKM. CDR3 nucleotide sequence: TGTGCCAGCAGTTTAGCGGGGGCGACCACCGGGGAGCTGTTTTTT. Amino acids: CASSLAGATTGELFF.

The chain combines TRBV6-5 with TRBJ2-1, with 9 bases lining up with TRBD1. CDR1 is MNHEY, CDR2 SVGAGI, per germline. V shed 2 bases and J 7 bases; nucleotides not matched to a gene: 6. The CDR3 is 15 residues long. Written as DNA, the CDR3 is TGTGCCAGCAGTTACCCGGGACAGGGATTAAATGAGCAGTTCTTC. The encoded protein is CASSYPGQGLNEQFF.

There are a few counts of this clonotype. The chain employs TRBV7-9 and TRBJ1-2, with a possible D match to TRBD1 (6 bases). The CDR3 sequence is 13 residues long. V lost 5 bases, J lost 7 bases, and 14 bases lay in between. CDR1 is SEHNR and CDR2 is FQNEAQ in the germline V gene (reference sequence). The CDR3 region has the DNA TGTGCCAGCAGCCACCCGGGGGGCCTTGGCTACACCTTC. Residues: CASSHPGGLGYTF.

This clonotype was picked up many times. The rearrangement links TRBV12-3 or TRBV12-4 to TRBJ2-1; maybe TRBD2 (6 bases). The CDR3 runs 13 residues. V lost 6 bases and J lost 3, with 9 bases in between. Here the CDR3 DNA reads TGTGCCAGCAGGGAGGGGAACTACAATGAGCAGTTCTTC. Protein product: CASREGNYNEQFF.

In its sample, this clonotype was seen many times. The chain joins TRBV29-1 to TRBJ1-1; the D is unclear. The CDR3 totals 16 residues. CDR1 and CDR2 (germline): SQVTM, ANQGSEA. V was clipped by 6 bases and J by 0 bases, with 20 bases between them. CDR3 region: CSVNARENNMNTEAFF. The DNA for the CDR3 is TGCAGCGTGAACGCCCGGGAAAATAACATGAACACTGAAGCTTTCTTT.